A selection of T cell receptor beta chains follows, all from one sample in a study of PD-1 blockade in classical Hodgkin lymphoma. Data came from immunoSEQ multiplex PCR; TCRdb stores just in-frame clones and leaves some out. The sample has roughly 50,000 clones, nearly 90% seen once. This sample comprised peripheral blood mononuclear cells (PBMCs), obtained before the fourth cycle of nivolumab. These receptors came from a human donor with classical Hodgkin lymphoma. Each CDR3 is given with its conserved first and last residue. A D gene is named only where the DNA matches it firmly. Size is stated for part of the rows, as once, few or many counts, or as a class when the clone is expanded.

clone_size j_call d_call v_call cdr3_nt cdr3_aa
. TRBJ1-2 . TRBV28 TGTGCCAGCACCACGCATTCTGGCTACACCTTC CASTTHSGYTF
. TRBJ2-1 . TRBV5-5 TGTGCCAGCAGCTTGGTGGTTAGGCTAGTGACCTACAATGAGCAGTTCTTC CASSLVVRLVTYNEQFF
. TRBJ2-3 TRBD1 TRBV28 TGTGCCAGCAGCCCTTTGAGGGGACAGGGCACAGATACGCAGTATTTT CASSPLRGQGTDTQYF
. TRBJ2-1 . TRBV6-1 TGTGCCAGCAGGGAATACAATGAGCAGTTCTTC CASREYNEQFF
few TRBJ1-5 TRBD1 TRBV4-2 TGTGCCAGCAGCCATGAGCAGGGGGCGGATCAGCCCCAGCATTTT CASSHEQGADQPQHF
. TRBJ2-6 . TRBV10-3 TGTGCCATAAATCGGGACTCTCAATACTCTGGGGCCAACGTCCTGACTTTC CAINRDSQYSGANVLTF
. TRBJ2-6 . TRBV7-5 TGTGCCAGAAATCGGTCTTGTAGACAAAGTCGGGCCAACGTCCTGACTTTC CARNRSCRQSRANVLTF
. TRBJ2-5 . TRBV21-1 TGTGCCAGCGCTCCTGGTACCCGTGAAATCCCCAAAGAGACCCAGTACTTC CASAPGTREIPKETQYF
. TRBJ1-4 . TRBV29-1 TGCAGCGCCGGGTTGGGTTTTGGCGAAAAACTGTTTTTT CSAGLGFGEKLFF
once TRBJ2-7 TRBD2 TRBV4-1 TGCGCCAGCAGCCAAGCGGGAGGCACGTTCTACGAGCAGTACTTC CASSQAGGTFYEQYF
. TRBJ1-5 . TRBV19 TGTGCCAGTAGTATCTTGTCATTCGGGGCCGTTAATCAGCCCCAGCATTTT CASSILSFGAVNQPQHF
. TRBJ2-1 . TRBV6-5 TGTGCCAGCAGTCGAGCCACAGGATACAATGAGCAGTTCTTC CASSRATGYNEQFF
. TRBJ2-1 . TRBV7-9 TGTGCCAGCAGCTTAAGTACTTATCGAGGGGAGCAGTTCTTC CASSLSTYRGEQFF
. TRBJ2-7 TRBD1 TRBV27 TGTGCCAGCAGTAGGGACAGGGGCGGATACGAGCAGTACTTC CASSRDRGGYEQYF
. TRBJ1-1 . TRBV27 TGTGCCAGCAGTTTACAACAGGGATGGGCTGAAGCTTTCTTT CASSLQQGWAEAFF
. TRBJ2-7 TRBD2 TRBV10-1 TGCGCCAGCAGTGAGTCAGCGGGAGGGCCTTGGTACGAGCAGTACTTC CASSESAGGPWYEQYF
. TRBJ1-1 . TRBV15 TGTGCCACCAGCAGAGATAGGTTTGAAGCTTTCTTT CATSRDRFEAFF
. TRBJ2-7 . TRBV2 TGTGCCAGCAGTGGGAATTACGAGCAGTACTTC CASSGNYEQYF
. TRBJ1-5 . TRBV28 TGTGCCAGCAACCTCCCGGGACACAGCAATCAGCCCCAGCATTTT CASNLPGHSNQPQHF
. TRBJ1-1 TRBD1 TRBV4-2 TGTGCCAGCAGCCAAGGGATAGGGACAGTTGAAGCTTTCTTT CASSQGIGTVEAFF
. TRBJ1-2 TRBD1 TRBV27 TGTGCCAGCAGTAACCGGGACAGGGAAAGCTACACCTTC CASSNRDRESYTF
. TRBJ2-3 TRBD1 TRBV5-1 TGCGCCAGCAGCCCGCAGGAAGGGGGCGCGGAATCAGATACGCAGTATTTT CASSPQEGGAESDTQYF
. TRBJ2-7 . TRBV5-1 TGCGCCAGCAGCGGGAGCCAGGTATCCCCCTACGAGCAGTACTTC CASSGSQVSPYEQYF
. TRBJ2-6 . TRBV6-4 TGTGCTAGCAGTGAAGGGTCGGGGTTTGGCAACGTCCTGACTTTC CASSEGSGFGNVLTF
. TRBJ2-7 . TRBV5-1 TGCGCCAGCAGCTTAGCAGGCTCCTACGAGCAGTACTTC CASSLAGSYEQYF
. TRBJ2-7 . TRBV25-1 TGTGCCAGCAGTCCCGAAAGAGGGACCTTTACGGGGCAGTACTTC CASSPERGTFTGQYF